One sample yielded the 23 T cell receptor beta chains listed below, sequenced in a study of immune evolution from preneoplasia to lung adenocarcinoma. The method was immunoSEQ multiplex PCR; TCRdb's version includes in-frame clones alone and lacks a portion of them. The sample carries over 14,000 clones, approximately 81% recorded once. Sequencing was carried out using FFPE minimally invasive lung adenocarcinoma tissue. These receptors were collected from a person aged 70 to 85 with lung adenocarcinoma.

The chain uses TRBV18 and TRBJ1-5, with a possible D match to TRBD1 (6 bases). The germline V and J ends were trimmed by 4 bases and 6 bases, with 10 bases remaining between them. The CDR3 runs 13 residues. Germline V gives CDR1 KGHSH, CDR2 LQKENI. CDR3 sequence (DNA): TGTGCCAGCTCACAACAGGGTGGTCAGCCCCAGCATTTT. Amino acids: CASSQQGGQPQHF.

The CDR3 nucleotides read TGTGCCAGCAGCTTTTTTAGCCTACGAGAGACCCAGTACTTC. It is translated as CASSFFSLRETQYF. The chain combines TRBV5-4 with TRBJ2-5; the D is unclear. V was cut by 2 bases and J by 4 bases, with 12 bases left in between. The CDR3 spans 14 residues. The germline V gene encodes CDR1 SGHNT and CDR2 YYREEE (reference sequence).

This rearrangement joins TRBV7-9 to TRBJ2-1, with 9 bases aligning to TRBD2. The V segment lost 1 base and the J segment 8 bases; nucleotides outside the gene matches: 9. Germline CDR1 reads SEHNR; CDR2 reads FQNEAQ (reference sequence). CDR3 length equals 16 residues. The CDR3 reads CASSLGGGRARHEQFF. The CDR3 DNA sequence: TGTGCCAGCAGCTTAGGGGGCGGGAGGGCCCGGCATGAGCAGTTCTTC.

This clone came up once. The CDR3, as DNA: TGTGCCAGCAGCCCCATTGACAATACCAATGAAAAACTGTTTTTT. Translating gives CASSPIDNTNEKLFF. The genes are TRBV28 and TRBJ1-4; no clear D gene. Germline loops: CDR1 MDHEN, CDR2 SYDVKM. V gave up 6 bases and J gave up 5 bases, with 16 bases separating them. CDR3 length: 15 amino acids. Together with reference TRBV28 and TRBJ1-4, the CDR3 gives the full variable domain: DVKVTQSSRYLVKRTGEKVFLECVQDMDHENMFWYRQDPGLGLRLIYFSYDVKMKEKGDIPEGYSVSREKKERFSLILESASTNQTSMYLCASSPIDNTNEKLFFGSGTQLSVL.

The CDR3 DNA reads as TGTGCCAGCAGCCTCAATAGCGGGAGAGCCACAGATACGCAGTATTTT. This gives the protein CASSLNSGRATDTQYF. This chain joins TRBV11-2 and TRBJ2-3; 9 nucleotides agree with TRBD2. The CDR3 runs to 16 residues. Germline assignment: CDR1 SGHAT and CDR2 FQNNGV. The ends lost 5 bases at V and 2 bases at J; junction bases unmatched: 8.

The V gene is TRBV6-6, the J gene TRBJ2-7; D might be TRBD1 or TRBD2, each matching 5 bases. Germline CDR1 is MNHNY and CDR2 is SVGAGI (reference sequence). Trimming cost V 2 bases and J 0 bases, with 11 bases left between them. The length of the CDR3 is 15 residues. The CDR3 DNA sequence: TGTGCCAGCAGTTACACCGGGACCCACTCCTACGAGCAGTACTTC. It translates to CASSYTGTHSYEQYF.

The chain links TRBV29-1 to TRBJ2-7; TRBD2 matches at 12 bases. The germline V gene has CDR1 SQVTM and CDR2 ANQGSEA. CDR3 length: 13 amino acids. The junction had 8 bases not matched to a gene; V was cut back by 7 bases and J by 7 bases. The CDR3 spells CSARLAGVEEQYF. Here the CDR3 DNA reads TGCAGCGCCCGACTAGCGGGAGTTGAAGAGCAGTACTTC.

The chain employs TRBV7-6 and TRBJ1-4; 7 nucleotides match TRBD1. The V gene end was trimmed by 4 bases and the J gene end by 3 bases; junction bases not matched to a gene: 5. The germline CDR1 and CDR2 sequences are SGHVS and FNYEAQ. CDR3 length: 15 amino acids. The CDR3 is CASSSTGAANEKLFF. The CDR3, as DNA: TGTGCCAGCAGCTCCACAGGGGCGGCTAATGAAAAACTGTTTTTT.

The chain uses TRBV30 and TRBJ2-1; D may correspond to TRBD1 or TRBD2 (6 bases each). The CDR3 extends over 13 amino acids. The germline V gene encodes CDR1 GTSNPN and CDR2 SVGIG (reference sequence). The germline V and J ends were trimmed by 8 bases and 3 bases, with 14 bases remaining between them. CDR3 sequence reads: CALGGQFYNEQFF. The DNA of the CDR3 is TGTGCCCTGGGAGGACAGTTCTACAATGAGCAGTTCTTC.

Only one count was recorded for this clone. The V and J genes are TRBV4-1 and TRBJ1-4, with TRBD1 matching 10 bases. Germline lookup yields CDR1 MGHRA and CDR2 YSYEKL. Germline trimming cut 0 bases from V and 6 bases from J; bases unmatched to any gene: 4. This CDR3 is built from 16 residues. CDR3 protein: CASSQESGTGDEKLFF. CDR3 bases: TGCGCCAGCAGCCAAGAGTCCGGGACAGGGGATGAAAAACTGTTTTTT.

This rearrangement joins TRBV5-1 to TRBJ2-3, with 15 bases lining up with TRBD2. The CDR3 has 17 amino acids. V trimming: 2 bases; J trimming: 5 bases; junction bases outside the gene matches: 6. Germline CDR1 SGHRS, CDR2 YFSETQ. The CDR3 sequence is CASSLLGLAGGIDTQYF. CDR3 DNA sequence: TGCGCCAGCAGCTTACTCGGACTAGCGGGGGGGATAGATACGCAGTATTTT.

As for this clone: A much larger clone lies one base from this, so it may be a read error. Other nucleotide sequences from this sample produce the same CDR3. This chain joins TRBV11-3 and TRBJ1-1; D is possibly TRBD1 (5 bases). The CDR3 runs to 14 residues. Germline V gene data show CDR1 as SGHNT and CDR2 as YENEEA. Trimming cost V 5 bases and J 4 bases, with 14 bases left between them. CDR3 nucleotide sequence: TGTGCCAGCAGCCCAAGAACAGGATCCACTGAAGCTTTCTTT. This codes for CASSPRTGSTEAFF.

The gene calls are TRBV30 and TRBJ1-4; D not resolved. This CDR3 region has 13 residues. The V gene lost 2 bases and the J gene lost 7 bases, with 11 bases spanning the gap. The germline V gene encodes CDR1 GTSNPN and CDR2 SVGIG (reference sequence). CDR3 nucleotide sequence: TGTGCCTGGAGTTCCCAGGTACCTGAAAAACTGTTTTTT. Encoded protein: CAWSSQVPEKLFF.

This chain uses TRBV5-1 with TRBJ1-1, with TRBD1 as a possible D gene (5 bases). V gave up 2 bases and J gave up 7 bases, with 12 bases separating them. The germline V gene has CDR1 SGHRS and CDR2 YFSETQ. The CDR3 spans 13 residues. CDR3 coding DNA: TGCGCCAGCAGCTTAACAGGCTTTAATGAAGCTTTCTTT. Encoded protein: CASSLTGFNEAFF. The variable domain in full, with the rest retrieved from reference TRBV5-1 and TRBJ1-1, is KAGVTQTPRYLIKTRGQQVTLSCSPISGHRSVSWYQQTPGQGLQFLFEYFSETQRNKGNFPGRFSGRQFSNSRSEMNVSTLELGDSALYLCASSLTGFNEAFFGQGTRLTVV.

The chain employs TRBV7-8 and TRBJ1-3, with D possibly being TRBD1 (5 bases). The CDR3 covers 14 residues. Germline assignment: CDR1 SGHVS and CDR2 FQNEAQ. V lost 3 bases and J lost 3, with 9 bases in between. CDR3 loop: CASSLGGVGNTIYF. For the CDR3, the DNA is TGTGCCAGCAGCTTGGGGGGGGTTGGAAACACCATATATTTT.

The chain is built from TRBV19 and TRBJ2-7; 7 positions match TRBD1. The CDR3 consists of 15 residues. V shed 4 bases, J shed 2 bases, and the junction held 8 bases outside the gene matches. The germline V gene has CDR1 LNHDA and CDR2 SQIVND (reference sequence). CDR3 nucleotide sequence: TGTGCCAGTAGTAACAAACAGGGGCCCCCCTACGAGCAGTACTTC. Its protein product is CASSNKQGPPYEQYF.

The chain links TRBV4-1 to TRBJ2-1; TRBD2 agrees at 7 bases. The V gene end was trimmed by 0 bases and the J gene end by 7 bases; junction bases not matched to a gene: 9. This CDR3 spans 16 amino acids. Germline CDR1 reads MGHRA; CDR2 reads YSYEKL. The CDR3 DNA is TGCGCCAGCAGCCAAGAAGGGAGCGGGGTCGGGAATGAGCAGTTCTTC. This sequence encodes CASSQEGSGVGNEQFF.

This chain joins TRBV11-3 and TRBJ1-6; a possible D gene is TRBD1 (5 bases). CDR3 size: 14 residues. From germline, CDR1 is SGHNT and CDR2 YENEEA. Trimming shortened V by 6 bases and J by 8 bases, and 14 bases separated the two germline ends. DNA for the CDR3: TGTGCCAGCAGTTTGCAGGGCGACTATTCACCCCTCCACTTT. This sequence encodes CASSLQGDYSPLHF.

This clone was seen only once. The chain recombines TRBV2 with TRBJ2-3; D gene ambiguous. Deletions cut 2 bases from V and 1 base from J, with 13 bases between. The V gene's germline CDR1 is SNHLY and CDR2 FYNNEI. The CDR3 has 16 residues. CDR3 protein: CASSENPTWGTDTQYF. The CDR3 DNA is TGTGCCAGCAGTGAAAACCCAACTTGGGGCACAGATACGCAGTATTTT.

The chain uses TRBV11-3 and TRBJ2-1; 9 bases are shared with TRBD2. The CDR3 spans 17 residues. Losses at the gene ends were 6 bases for V and 0 bases for J; bases not matched to a gene: 9. The germline gives CDR1 SGHNT, CDR2 YENEEA. DNA for the CDR3: TGTGCCAGCAGTAGACTAGCGGATGTGAGCTCCTACAATGAGCAGTTCTTC. Translating gives CASSRLADVSSYNEQFF.

V and J are TRBV19 and TRBJ2-1; maybe TRBD2 (5 bases). This CDR3 has 12 residues. CDR1 and CDR2 (germline): LNHDA, SQIVND (reference sequence). Trimming left V 4 bases short and J 8 bases short, with 9 bases between. In DNA form, the CDR3 reads TGTGCCAGTAGTAGATACGGGGATGAGCAGTTCTTC. It specifies CASSRYGDEQFF.

The chain uses TRBV7-3 and TRBJ2-2; 7 positions match TRBD2. Trimming at V came to 5 bases and at J to 4 bases, leaving 7 bases not matched to a gene. The CDR3 loop spans 15 amino acids. Germline CDR1 reads SGHTA; CDR2 reads FQGTGA. The CDR3 coding sequence is TGTGCCAGCAGCGAATCGGGCGGGAGCACCGGGGAGCTGTTTTTT. Translating it yields CASSESGGSTGELFF. Full variable domain (missing parts from reference TRBV7-3 and TRBJ2-2): GAGVSQTPSNKVTEKGKYVELRCDPISGHTALYWYRQSLGQGPEFLIYFQGTGAADDSGLPNDRFFAVRPEGSVSTLKIQRTERGDSAVYLCASSESGGSTGELFFGEGSRLTVL.

This clone occurred once. This rearrangement joins TRBV19 to TRBJ2-1; 7 bases match TRBD1. CDR3 size: 12 residues. V was clipped by 4 bases and J by 8 bases; unmatched bases: 2. CDR1 and CDR2 from the germline V gene are LNHDA and SQIVND (reference sequence). The CDR3 reads CASSSDRDEQFF. The CDR3 DNA sequence: TGTGCCAGTAGTAGCGACAGGGATGAGCAGTTCTTC.